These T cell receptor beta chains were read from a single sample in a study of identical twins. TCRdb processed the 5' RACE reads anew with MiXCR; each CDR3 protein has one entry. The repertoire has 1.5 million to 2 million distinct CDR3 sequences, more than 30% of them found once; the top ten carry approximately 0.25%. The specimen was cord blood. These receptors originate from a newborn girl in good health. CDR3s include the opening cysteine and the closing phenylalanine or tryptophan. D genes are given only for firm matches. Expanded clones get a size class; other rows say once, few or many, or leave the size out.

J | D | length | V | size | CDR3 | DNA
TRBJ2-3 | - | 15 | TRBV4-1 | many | CASSQAPAGMDTQYF | TGCGCCAGCAGCCAAGCCCCAGCGGGCATGGATACGCAGTATTTT
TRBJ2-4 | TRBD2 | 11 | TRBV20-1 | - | CSASSSGGEYF | TGCAGTGCTAGTTCAAGCGGGGGGGAGTACTTC
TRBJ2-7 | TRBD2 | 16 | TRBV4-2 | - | CASSQESSSGAYEQYF | TGTGCCAGCAGCCAAGAATCGAGTAGCGGGGCCTACGAGCAGTACTTC
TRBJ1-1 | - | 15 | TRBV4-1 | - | CASRMSGRVDTEAFF | TGCGCCAGCAGAATGTCGGGACGGGTGGACACTGAAGCTTTCTTT
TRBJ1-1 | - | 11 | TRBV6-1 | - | CASSEGPEAFF | TGTGCCAGCAGTGAGGGACCCGAAGCTTTCTTT
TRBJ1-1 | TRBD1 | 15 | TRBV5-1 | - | CASSPGQGGITEAFF | TGCGCCAGCAGCCCCGGACAGGGAGGGATCACTGAAGCTTTCTTT
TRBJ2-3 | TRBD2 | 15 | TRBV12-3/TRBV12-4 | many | CASSPGLARTDTQYF | TGTGCCAGCAGTCCGGGACTAGCGAGGACAGATACGCAGTATTTT
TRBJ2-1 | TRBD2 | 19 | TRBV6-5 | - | CASSSDPTSVLRSYNEQFF | TGTGCCAGCAGTTCCGATCCGACTAGCGTACTTCGCTCCTACAATGAGCAGTTCTTC
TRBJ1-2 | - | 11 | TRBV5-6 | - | CASSADRGYTF | TGTGCCAGCAGCGCCGACAGGGGCTACACCTTC
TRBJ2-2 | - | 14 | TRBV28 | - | CASLPSGLAGELFF | TGTGCCAGCCTACCTTCGGGTCTGGCCGGGGAGCTGTTTTTT
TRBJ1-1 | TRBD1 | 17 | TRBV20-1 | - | CSARTAFGQGQNTEAFF | TGCAGTGCTAGGACAGCTTTTGGACAGGGACAGAACACTGAAGCTTTCTTT
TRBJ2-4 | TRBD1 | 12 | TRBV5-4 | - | CASGTGLSEQYF | TGTGCCAGCGGGACAGGGTTGAGTGAGCAGTACTTC
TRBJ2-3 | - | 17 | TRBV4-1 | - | CASSQVIFMLAADTQYF | TGCGCCAGCAGCCAAGTAATCTTTATGCTAGCTGCAGATACGCAGTATTTT
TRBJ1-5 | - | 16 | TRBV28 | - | CASSLYPLGYDQPQHF | TGTGCCAGCAGTTTATATCCCCTCGGTTACGATCAGCCCCAGCATTTT
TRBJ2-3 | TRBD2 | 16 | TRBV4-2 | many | CASSQVILAGADTQYF | TGTGCCAGCAGCCAAGTAATACTAGCGGGAGCAGATACGCAGTATTTT
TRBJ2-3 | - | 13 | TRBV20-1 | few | CSATPEIPDTQYF | TGCAGTGCTACTCCGGAAATCCCAGATACGCAGTATTTT
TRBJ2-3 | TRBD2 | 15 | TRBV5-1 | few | CASSPGTSRADTQYF | TGCGCCAGCAGCCCCGGGACTAGCCGGGCAGATACGCAGTATTTT
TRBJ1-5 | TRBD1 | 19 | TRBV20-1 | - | CSARAWDSRGSYSNQPQHF | TGCAGTGCTAGAGCCTGGGACAGTCGGGGGTCTTATAGCAATCAGCCCCAGCATTTT
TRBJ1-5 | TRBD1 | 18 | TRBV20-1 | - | CSARDRTGPVYSNQPQHF | TGCAGTGCTAGAGATCGGACAGGACCTGTCTATAGCAATCAGCCCCAGCATTTT
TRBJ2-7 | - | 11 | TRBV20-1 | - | CSARALYEQYF | TGCAGTGCTAGAGCCCTCTACGAGCAGTACTTC
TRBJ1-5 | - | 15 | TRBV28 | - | CASSPPGNYGQPQHF | TGTGCCAGCAGTCCCCCGGGCAACTATGGACAGCCCCAGCATTTT
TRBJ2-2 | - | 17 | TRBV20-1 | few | CSARDERVAPNTGELFF | TGCAGTGCTAGAGATGAGCGGGTCGCACCGAACACCGGGGAGCTGTTTTTT
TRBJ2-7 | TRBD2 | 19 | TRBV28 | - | CASRFSTRTSGMRGNEQYF | TGTGCCAGCAGGTTTTCCACTCGGACTAGCGGGATGAGAGGAAACGAGCAGTACTTC
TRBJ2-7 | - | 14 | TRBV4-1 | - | CASSPPGDSYEQYF | TGCGCCAGCAGCCCTCCCGGGGACTCCTACGAGCAGTACTTC
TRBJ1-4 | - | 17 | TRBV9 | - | CASSVGGGFATNEKLFF | TGTGCCAGCAGCGTAGGGGGGGGATTTGCAACTAATGAAAAACTGTTTTTT
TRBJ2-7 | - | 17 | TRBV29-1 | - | CSVEEGETSSTYNEQYF | TGCAGCGTTGAAGAAGGTGAGACTAGTTCCACCTACAATGAGCAGTACTTC
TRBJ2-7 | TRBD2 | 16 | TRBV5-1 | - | CASSLVRGLAAYEQYF | TGCGCCAGCAGCTTGGTGAGGGGACTAGCGGCATACGAGCAGTACTTC
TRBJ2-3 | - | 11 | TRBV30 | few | CAWSASDTQYF | TGTGCCTGGAGTGCGTCCGATACGCAGTATTTT
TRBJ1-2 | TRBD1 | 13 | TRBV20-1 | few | CSATDRRNYGYTF | TGCAGTGCTACGGACAGGCGGAACTATGGCTACACCTTC
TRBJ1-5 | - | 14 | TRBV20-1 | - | CSARPRGVGQPQHF | TGCAGTGCTAGGCCAAGGGGAGTCGGGCAGCCCCAGCATTTT
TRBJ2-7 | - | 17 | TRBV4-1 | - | CASSHTLAAGSYNEQYF | TGCGCCAGCAGCCATACACTAGCAGCCGGCTCCTACAATGAGCAGTACTTC
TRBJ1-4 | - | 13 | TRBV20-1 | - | CSARLGGYEKLFF | TGCAGTGCTAGACTGGGGGGCTATGAAAAACTGTTTTTT
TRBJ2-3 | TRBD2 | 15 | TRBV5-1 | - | CASGHRGLNTDTQYF | TGCGCCAGCGGGCACCGGGGACTAAACACAGATACGCAGTATTTT
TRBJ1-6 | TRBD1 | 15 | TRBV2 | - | CASSFLGGQGGPLHF | TGTGCCAGCAGTTTTCTAGGGGGACAGGGAGGCCCCCTCCACTTT
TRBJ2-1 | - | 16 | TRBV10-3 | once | CVISGPAFVLYNEQFF | TGTGTCATCAGTGGGCCCGCCTTCGTCCTCTACAATGAGCAGTTCTTC
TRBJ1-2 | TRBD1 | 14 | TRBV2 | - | CAGRQGGTNYGYTF | TGTGCCGGCCGCCAGGGGGGAACCAACTATGGCTACACCTTC
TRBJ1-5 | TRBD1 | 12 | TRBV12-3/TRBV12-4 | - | CASSSDRVAQHF | TGTGCCAGCAGTTCCGACAGGGTGGCCCAGCATTTT
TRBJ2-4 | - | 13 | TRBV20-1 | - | CSARVPKSDIQYF | TGCAGTGCTAGAGTACCTAAATCTGACATTCAGTACTTC
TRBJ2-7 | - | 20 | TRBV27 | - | CASSKDRAYTGLAATYEQYF | TGTGCCAGCAGCAAAGACAGGGCATACACCGGACTAGCAGCAACCTACGAGCAGTACTTC
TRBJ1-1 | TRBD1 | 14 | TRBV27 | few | CASVKQGANTEAFF | TGTGCCAGCGTCAAGCAGGGGGCCAACACTGAAGCTTTCTTT
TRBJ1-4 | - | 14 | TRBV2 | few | CASSAGDANEKLFF | TGTGCCAGCAGTGCGGGGGACGCCAATGAAAAACTGTTTTTT
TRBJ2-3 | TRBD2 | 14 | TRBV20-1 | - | CSARTTSGTGTQYF | TGCAGTGCTAGAACGACTAGCGGCACAGGTACGCAGTATTTT
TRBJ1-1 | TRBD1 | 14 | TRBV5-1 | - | CASSLGTGIAEAFF | TGCGCCAGCAGCTTGGGGACAGGGATAGCTGAAGCTTTCTTT